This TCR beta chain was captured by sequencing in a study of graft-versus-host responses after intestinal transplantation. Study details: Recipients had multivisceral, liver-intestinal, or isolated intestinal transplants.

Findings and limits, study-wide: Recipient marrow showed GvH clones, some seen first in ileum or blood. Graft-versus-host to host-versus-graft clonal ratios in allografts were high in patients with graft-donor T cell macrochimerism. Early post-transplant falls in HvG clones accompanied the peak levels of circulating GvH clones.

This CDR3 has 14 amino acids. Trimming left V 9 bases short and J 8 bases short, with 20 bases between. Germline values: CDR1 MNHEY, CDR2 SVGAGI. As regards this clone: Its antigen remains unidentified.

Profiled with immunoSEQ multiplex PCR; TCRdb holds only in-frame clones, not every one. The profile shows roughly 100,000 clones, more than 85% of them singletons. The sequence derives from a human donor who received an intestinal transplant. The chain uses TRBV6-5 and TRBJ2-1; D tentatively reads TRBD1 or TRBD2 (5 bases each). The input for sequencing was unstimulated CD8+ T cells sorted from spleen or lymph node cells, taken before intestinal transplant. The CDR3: CARPGRPWGDEQFF. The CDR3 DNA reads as TGTGCCAGACCGGGGCGTCCCTGGGGCGATGAGCAGTTCTTC.